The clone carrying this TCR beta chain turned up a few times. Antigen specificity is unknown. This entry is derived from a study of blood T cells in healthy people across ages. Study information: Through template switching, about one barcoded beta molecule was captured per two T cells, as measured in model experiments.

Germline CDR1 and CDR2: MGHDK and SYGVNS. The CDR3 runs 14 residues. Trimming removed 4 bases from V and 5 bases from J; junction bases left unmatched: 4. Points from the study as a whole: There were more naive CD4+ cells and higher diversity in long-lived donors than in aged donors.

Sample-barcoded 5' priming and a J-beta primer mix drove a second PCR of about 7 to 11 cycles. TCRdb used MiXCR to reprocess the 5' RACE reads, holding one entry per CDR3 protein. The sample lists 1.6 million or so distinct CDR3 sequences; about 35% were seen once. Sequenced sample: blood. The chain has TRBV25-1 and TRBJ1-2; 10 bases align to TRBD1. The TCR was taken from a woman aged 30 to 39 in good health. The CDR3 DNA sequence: TGTGCCAGCAGTGCGCGGACAGGGGGGTATGGCTACACCTTC. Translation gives CASSARTGGYGYTF.